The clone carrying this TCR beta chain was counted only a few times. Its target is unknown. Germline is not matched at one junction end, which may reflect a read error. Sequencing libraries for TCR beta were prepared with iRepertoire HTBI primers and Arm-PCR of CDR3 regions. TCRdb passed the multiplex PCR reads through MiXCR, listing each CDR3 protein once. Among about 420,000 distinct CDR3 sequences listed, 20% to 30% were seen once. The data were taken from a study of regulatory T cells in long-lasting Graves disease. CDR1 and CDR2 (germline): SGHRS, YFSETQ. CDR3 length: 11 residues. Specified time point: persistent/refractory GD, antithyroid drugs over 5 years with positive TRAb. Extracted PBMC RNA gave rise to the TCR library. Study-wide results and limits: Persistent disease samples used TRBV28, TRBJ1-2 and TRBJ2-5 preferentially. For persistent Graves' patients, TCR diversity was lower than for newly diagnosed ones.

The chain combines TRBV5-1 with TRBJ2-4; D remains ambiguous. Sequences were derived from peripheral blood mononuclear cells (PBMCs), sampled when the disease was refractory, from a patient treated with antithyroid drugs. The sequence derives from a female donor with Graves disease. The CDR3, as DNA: TGTGCCAGCAGCTATAAAAACATTCAGTACTTC. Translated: CASSYKNIQYF.